This TCR beta chain was retrieved from a study of CD8+CD57+ T cells in acquired aplastic anemia. Notes on the study in general: The same twenty-nine CD8+ CDR3 sequences occurred in patients and in controls.

On this clonotype: What it recognizes is unknown.

It was patients with CD8+CD57+ cell expansion by flow cytometry who were chosen for sequencing. Severe acquired aplastic anemia was present in every patient. CDR3 and TCR beta VDJ profiling relied on a genomic DNA template. TCRdb recomputed calls from the reads with MiXCR, one row per CDR3 protein. The data contain around 250,000 distinct CDR3 sequences, less than 85% of them singletons. The CDR3 runs 14 residues. The V gene lost 0 bases and the J gene lost 4 bases, with 8 bases spanning the gap. Germline-derived CDR1 and CDR2 are SGHDT and YYEEEE. This chain uses TRBV5-6 with TRBJ1-3; D is perhaps TRBD1 (6 bases). The receptor's source is a human donor with aplastic anemia. Sequencing input: sorted CD4+, CD8+, or CD8+CD57+ T cells (not recorded which) from PBMCs. The CDR3 sequence: CASSLGGLGNTIYF. DNA for the CDR3: TGTGCCAGCAGCTTGGGGGGGCTAGGAAACACCATATATTTT.